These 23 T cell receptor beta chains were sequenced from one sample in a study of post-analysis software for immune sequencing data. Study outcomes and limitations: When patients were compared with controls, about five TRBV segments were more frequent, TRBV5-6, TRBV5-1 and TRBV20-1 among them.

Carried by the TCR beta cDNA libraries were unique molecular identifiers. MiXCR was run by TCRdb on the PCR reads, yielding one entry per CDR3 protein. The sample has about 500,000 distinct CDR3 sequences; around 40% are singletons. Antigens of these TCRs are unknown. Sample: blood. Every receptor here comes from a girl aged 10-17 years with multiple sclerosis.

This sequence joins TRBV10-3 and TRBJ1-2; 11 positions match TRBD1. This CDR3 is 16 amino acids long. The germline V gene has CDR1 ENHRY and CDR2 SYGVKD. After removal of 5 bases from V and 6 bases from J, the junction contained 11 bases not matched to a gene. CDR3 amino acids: CAISSSSGTGGDGYTF. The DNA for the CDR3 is TGTGCCATCAGTTCATCTTCCGGGACAGGGGGAGATGGCTACACCTTC.

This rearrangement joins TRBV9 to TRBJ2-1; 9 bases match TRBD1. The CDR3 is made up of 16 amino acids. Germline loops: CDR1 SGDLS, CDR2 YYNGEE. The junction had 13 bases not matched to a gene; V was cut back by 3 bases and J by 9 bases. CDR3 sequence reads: CASSARTGAGIGEQFF. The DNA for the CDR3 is TGTGCCAGCAGCGCGAGGACAGGGGCCGGAATCGGTGAGCAGTTCTTC. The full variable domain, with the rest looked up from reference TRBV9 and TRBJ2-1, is DSGVTQTPKHLITATGQRVTLRCSPRSGDLSVYWYQQSLDQGLQFLIQYYNGEERAKGNILERFSAQQFPDLHSELNLSSLELGDSALYFCASSARTGAGIGEQFFGPGTRLTVL.

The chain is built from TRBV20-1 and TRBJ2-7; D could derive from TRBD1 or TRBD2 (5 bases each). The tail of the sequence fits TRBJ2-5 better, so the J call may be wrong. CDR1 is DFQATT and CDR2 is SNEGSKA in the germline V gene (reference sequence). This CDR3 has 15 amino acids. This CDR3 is CSARDSEAGRETQYF. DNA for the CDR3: TGCAGTGCTAGAGATTCTGAGGCAGGGAGAGAGACCCAGTACTTC.

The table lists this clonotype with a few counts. The CDR3 DNA reads TGCAGCGTTGAAATATGGACCTCTGGAAACACCATATATTTT. It codes for CSVEIWTSGNTIYF. The chain carries TRBV29-1 and TRBJ1-3; D not certain. The V end lost 2 bases, the J end lost 0 bases, and 8 bases lay between the germline ends. The CDR3 has 14 residues. CDR1 and CDR2 from the germline V gene are SQVTM and ANQGSEA.

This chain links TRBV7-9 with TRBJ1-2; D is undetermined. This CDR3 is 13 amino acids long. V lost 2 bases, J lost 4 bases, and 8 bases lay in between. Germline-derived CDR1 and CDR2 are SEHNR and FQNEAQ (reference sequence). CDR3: CASSLTRGYGYTF. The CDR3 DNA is TGTGCCAGCAGCTTAACGCGGGGCTATGGCTACACCTTC.

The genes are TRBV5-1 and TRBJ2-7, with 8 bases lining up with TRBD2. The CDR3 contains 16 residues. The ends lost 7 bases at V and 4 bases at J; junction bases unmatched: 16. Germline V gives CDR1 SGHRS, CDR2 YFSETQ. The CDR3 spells CASATGSAGDPYEQYF. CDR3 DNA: TGCGCCAGCGCCACAGGATCAGCGGGAGACCCTTACGAGCAGTACTTC.

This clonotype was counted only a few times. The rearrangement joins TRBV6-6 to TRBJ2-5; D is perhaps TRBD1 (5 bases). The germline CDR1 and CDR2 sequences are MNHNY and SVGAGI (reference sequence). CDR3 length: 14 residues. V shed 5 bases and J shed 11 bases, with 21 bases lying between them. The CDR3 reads CASSSSTASYKQYF. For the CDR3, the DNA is TGTGCCAGCAGTAGTTCGACAGCCAGCTACAAGCAGTACTTC.

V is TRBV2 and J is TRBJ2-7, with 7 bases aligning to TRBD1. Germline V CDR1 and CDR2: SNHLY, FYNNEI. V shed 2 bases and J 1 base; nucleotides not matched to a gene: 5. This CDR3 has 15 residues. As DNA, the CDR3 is TGTGCCAGCAGTGAACCAGGGGGATCTTCCTACGAGCAGTACTTC. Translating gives CASSEPGGSSYEQYF.

The CDR3 DNA reads TGTGCCAGCTCTAAGGGGGGCGCCACCTATGGCTACACCTTC. This codes for CASSKGGATYGYTF. The chain is built from TRBV27 and TRBJ1-2; D possibly corresponds to TRBD1 (6 bases). V was cut by 8 bases and J by 4 bases, with 17 bases left in between. The CDR3 loop spans 14 amino acids. The germline gives CDR1 MNHEY, CDR2 SMNVEV (reference sequence).

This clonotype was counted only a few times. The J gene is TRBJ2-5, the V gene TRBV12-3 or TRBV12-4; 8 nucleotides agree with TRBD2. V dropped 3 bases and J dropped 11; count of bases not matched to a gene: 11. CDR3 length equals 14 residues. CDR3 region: CASSFGREDPQQYF. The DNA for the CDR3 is TGTGCCAGCAGTTTTGGGCGGGAGGACCCCCAGCAGTACTTC.

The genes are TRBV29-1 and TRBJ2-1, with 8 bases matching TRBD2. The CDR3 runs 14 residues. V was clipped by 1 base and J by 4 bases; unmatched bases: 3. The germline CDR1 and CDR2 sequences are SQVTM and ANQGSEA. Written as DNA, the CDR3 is TGCAGCGTTGAAGGGGTAGCGGGATACAATGAGCAGTTCTTC. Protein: CSVEGVAGYNEQFF.

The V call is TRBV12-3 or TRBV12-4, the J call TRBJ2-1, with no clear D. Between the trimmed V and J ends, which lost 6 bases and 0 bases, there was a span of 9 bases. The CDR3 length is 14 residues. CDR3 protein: CASRSISSYNEQFF. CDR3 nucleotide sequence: TGTGCCAGCAGATCCATAAGCTCCTACAATGAGCAGTTCTTC.

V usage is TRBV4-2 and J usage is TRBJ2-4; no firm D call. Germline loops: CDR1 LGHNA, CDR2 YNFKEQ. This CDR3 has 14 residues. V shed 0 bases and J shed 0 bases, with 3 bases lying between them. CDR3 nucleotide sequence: TGTGCCAGCAGCCAAGAGTTAGCCAAAAACATTCAGTACTTC. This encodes CASSQELAKNIQYF.

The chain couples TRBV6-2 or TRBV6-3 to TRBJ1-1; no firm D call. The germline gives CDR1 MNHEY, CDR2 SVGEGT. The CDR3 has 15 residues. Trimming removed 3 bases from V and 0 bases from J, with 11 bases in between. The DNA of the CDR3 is TGTGCCAGCAGTTATTCCAGCAAAATGAACACTGAAGCTTTCTTT. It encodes CASSYSSKMNTEAFF.

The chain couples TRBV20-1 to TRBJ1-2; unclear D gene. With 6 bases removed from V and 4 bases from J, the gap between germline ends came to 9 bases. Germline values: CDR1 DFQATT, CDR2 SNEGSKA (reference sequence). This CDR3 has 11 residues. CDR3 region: CSAPDGYGYTF. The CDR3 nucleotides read TGCAGTGCCCCGGACGGCTATGGCTACACCTTC.

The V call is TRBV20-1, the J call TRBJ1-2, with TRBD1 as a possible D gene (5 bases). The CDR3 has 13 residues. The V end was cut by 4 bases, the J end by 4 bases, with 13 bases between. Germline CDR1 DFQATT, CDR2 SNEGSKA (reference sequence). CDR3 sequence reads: CSATGTFGYGYTF. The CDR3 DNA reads TGCAGTGCTACAGGGACCTTCGGCTATGGCTACACCTTC.

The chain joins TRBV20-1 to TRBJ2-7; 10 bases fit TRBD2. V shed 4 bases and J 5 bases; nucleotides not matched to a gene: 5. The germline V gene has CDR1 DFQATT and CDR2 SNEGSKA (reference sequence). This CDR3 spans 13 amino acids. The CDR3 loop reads CSAMASGRHEQYF. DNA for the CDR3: TGCAGTGCTATGGCTAGCGGGAGACACGAGCAGTACTTC.

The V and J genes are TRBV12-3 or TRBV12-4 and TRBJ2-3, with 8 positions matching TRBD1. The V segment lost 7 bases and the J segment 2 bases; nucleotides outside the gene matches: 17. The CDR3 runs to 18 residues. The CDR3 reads CASTNSGGTGESTDTQYF. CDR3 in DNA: TGTGCCAGCACCAACTCTGGTGGGACAGGAGAATCCACAGATACGCAGTATTTT.

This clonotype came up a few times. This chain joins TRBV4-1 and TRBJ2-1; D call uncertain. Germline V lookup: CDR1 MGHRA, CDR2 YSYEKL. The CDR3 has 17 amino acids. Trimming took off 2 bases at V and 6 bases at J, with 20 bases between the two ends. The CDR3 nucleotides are TGCGCCAGCAGCCAACGTGTCTCCGGTCAGGATTCCAATGAGCAGTTCTTC. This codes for CASSQRVSGQDSNEQFF.

The CDR3 here is CAISSQGNSYNEQFF. The CDR3 bases are TGTGCCATCAGTTCACAGGGGAACTCCTACAATGAGCAGTTCTTC. The chain carries TRBV10-3 and TRBJ2-1; 7 bases are shared with TRBD1. The CDR3 is made up of 15 amino acids. Trimming removed 5 bases from V and 0 bases from J; junction bases left unmatched: 4. Germline values: CDR1 ENHRY, CDR2 SYGVKD.

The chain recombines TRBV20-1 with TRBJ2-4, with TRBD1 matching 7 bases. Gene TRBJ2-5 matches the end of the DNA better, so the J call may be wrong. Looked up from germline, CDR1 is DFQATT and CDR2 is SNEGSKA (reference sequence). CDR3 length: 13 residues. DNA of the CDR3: TGCAGTGCTAGCGAGGGGGCGGATGAGACCCAGTACTTC. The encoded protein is CSASEGADETQYF.

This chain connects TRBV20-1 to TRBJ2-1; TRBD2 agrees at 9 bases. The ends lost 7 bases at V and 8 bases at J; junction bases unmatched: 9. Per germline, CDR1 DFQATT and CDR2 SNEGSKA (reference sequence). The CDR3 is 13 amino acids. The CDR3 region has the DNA TGCAGTGGGGAGCGGGAGGCGGAGGATGAGCAGTTCTTC. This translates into CSGEREAEDEQFF.

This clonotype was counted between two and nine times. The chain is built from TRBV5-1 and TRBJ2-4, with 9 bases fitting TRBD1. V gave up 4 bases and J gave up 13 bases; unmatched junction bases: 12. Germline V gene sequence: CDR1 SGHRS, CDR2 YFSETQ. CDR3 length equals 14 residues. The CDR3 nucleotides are TGCGCCAGCAGCCCCCGGGACAGTGGGACAGGGCAGTACTTC. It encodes CASSPRDSGTGQYF.